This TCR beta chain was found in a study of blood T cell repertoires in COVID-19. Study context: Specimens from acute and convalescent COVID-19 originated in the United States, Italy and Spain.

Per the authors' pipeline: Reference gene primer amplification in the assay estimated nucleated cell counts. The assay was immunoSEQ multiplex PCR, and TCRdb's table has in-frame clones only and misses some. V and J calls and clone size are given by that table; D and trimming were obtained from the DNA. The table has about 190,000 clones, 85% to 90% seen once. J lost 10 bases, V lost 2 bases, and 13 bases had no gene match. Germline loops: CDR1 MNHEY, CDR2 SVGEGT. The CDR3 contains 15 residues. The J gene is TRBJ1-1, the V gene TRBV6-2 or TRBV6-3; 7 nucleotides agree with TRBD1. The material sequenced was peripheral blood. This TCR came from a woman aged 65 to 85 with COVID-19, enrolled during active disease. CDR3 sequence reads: CASSYQQGSGNGAFF. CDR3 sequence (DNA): TGTGCCAGCAGTTACCAACAGGGGAGTGGGAACGGAGCTTTCTTT.